This T cell receptor beta chain was sequenced in a study of response to subunit inactivated influenza vaccine. Study-level points and caveats: Authors suggested few new T cells are recruited by each seasonal influenza vaccination.

V gave up 0 bases and J gave up 7 bases, with 10 bases separating them. The CDR3 is made up of 14 amino acids. TCRdb passed the RT-PCR reads through MiXCR, listing each CDR3 protein once. The sample shows 500,000 to 600,000 distinct CDR3 sequences, about 11% of them seen only once. At least ten counts were recorded for this clonotype. Its target is not known. The sample was PBMCs from blood, taken on the day of vaccination. The V call is TRBV12-3 or TRBV12-4, the J call TRBJ2-4, with D perhaps being TRBD1 or TRBD2 (6 bases each). The clonotype comes from a man in his fifties who received an inactivated influenza vaccine. CDR3 in DNA: TGTGCCAGCAGTTTAGCGCAGGGGAGGAACATTCAGTACTTC. Encoded protein: CASSLAQGRNIQYF.